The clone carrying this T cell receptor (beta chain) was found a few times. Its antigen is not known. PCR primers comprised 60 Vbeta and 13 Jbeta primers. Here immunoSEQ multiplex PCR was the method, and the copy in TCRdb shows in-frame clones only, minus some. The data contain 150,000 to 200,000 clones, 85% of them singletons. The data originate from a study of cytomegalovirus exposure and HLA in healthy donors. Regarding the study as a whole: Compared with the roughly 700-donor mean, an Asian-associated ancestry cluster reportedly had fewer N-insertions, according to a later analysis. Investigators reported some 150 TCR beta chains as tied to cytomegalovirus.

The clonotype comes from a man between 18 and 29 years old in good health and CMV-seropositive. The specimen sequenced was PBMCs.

CDR3 loop: CASSQGRQGNTIYF. As DNA, the CDR3 is TGCGCCAGCAGCCAAGGGAGACAGGGAAACACCATATATTTT. V is TRBV4-1 and J is TRBJ1-3; the D gene is possibly TRBD1 (5 bases). This CDR3 is 14 amino acids long. V was cut by 1 base and J by 4 bases, with 8 bases left in between. Germline V lookup: CDR1 MGHRA, CDR2 YSYEKL.